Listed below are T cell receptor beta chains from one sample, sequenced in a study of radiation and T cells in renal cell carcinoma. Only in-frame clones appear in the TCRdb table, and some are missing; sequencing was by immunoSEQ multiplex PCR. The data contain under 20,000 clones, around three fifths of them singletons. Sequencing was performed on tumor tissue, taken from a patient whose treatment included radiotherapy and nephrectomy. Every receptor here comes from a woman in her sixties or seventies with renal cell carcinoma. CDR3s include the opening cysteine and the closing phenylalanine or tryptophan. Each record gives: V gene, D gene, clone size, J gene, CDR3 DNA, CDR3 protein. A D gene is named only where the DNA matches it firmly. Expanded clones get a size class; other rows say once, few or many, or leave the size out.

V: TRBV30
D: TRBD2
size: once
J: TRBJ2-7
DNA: TGTGCCTGGAATGGGGTGATAGCGGGAGGCGAGCAGTACTTC
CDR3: CAWNGVIAGGEQYF

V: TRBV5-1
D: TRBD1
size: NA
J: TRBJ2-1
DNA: TGTGCCAGCAGCTTGGGGGACAGGGCCTACAATGAGCAGTTCTTC
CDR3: CASSLGDRAYNEQFF

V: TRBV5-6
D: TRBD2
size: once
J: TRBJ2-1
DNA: TGTGCCAGCAGCCCCACCGGGACTAGCGTCCACTTCGGGTTCTTC
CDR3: CASSPTGTSVHFGFF

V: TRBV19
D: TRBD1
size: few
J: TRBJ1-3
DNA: TGTGCCAGTACTTCGACAGGGGGTGTCTCTGGAAACACCATATATTTT
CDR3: CASTSTGGVSGNTIYF

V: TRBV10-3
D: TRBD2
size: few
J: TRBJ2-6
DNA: TGTGCCATCAGTGTCGGGCGGGGGAACTCTGGGGCCAACGTCCTGACTTTC
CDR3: CAISVGRGNSGANVLTF

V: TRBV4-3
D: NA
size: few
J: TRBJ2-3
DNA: TGCGCCAGCAGCCAAGATTTAGTACAACCGTCTTACACAGATACGCAGTATTTT
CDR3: CASSQDLVQPSYTDTQYF

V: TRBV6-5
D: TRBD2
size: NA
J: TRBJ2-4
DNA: TGTGCCAGCAGTTGGGAAGCGGGAGGTAAAAACATTCAGTACTTC
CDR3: CASSWEAGGKNIQYF

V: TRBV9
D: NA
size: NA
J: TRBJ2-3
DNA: TGTGCCAGCAGCGTAGAAGGGATCCTGGGAACAGATACGCAGTATTTT
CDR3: CASSVEGILGTDTQYF

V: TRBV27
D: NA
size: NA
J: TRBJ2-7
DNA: TGTGCCAGCAGGTCCGGGCTATACAATTACGAGCAGTACTTC
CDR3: CASRSGLYNYEQYF

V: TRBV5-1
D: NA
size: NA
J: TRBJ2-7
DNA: TGCGCCAGCAGAGGCAGGGCTAATGGGGACGAGCAGTACTTC
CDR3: CASRGRANGDEQYF

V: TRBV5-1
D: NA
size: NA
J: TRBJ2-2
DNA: TGCGCCAGCAGCAAACGGACAGAGAACACCGGGGAGCTGTTTTTT
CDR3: CASSKRTENTGELFF

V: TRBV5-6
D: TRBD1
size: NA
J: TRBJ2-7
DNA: TGTGCCAGCAGCCGACAGGGGGCTCAGTACTTC
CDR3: CASSRQGAQYF

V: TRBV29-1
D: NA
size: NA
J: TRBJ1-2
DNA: TGCAGCGTTGGGCCCGAGAACTATGGCTACACCTTC
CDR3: CSVGPENYGYTF

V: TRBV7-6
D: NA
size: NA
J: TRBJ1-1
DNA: TGTGCCAGCAGCCAGGGCCCGAGGGGGACTGAAGCTTTCTTT
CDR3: CASSQGPRGTEAFF

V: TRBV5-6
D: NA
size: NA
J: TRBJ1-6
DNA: TGTGCCAGCAGCTTGGACGTAGGATTTAATTCACCCCTCCACTTT
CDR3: CASSLDVGFNSPLHF

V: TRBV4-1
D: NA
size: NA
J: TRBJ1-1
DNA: TGCGCCAGCAGCCATCACAGGGAGACGAACACTGAAGCTTTCTTT
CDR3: CASSHHRETNTEAFF

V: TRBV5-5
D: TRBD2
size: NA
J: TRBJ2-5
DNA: TGTGCCAGCAGCGTGACTAGCGGGAGTGTACAAGAGACCCAGTACTTC
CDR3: CASSVTSGSVQETQYF

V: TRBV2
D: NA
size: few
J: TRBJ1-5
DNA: TGTGCCAGCGCCCTGGACAGACAAGCAGGGCAGCCCCAGCATTTT
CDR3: CASALDRQAGQPQHF

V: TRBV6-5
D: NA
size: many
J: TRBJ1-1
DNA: TGTGCCAGCAGGCCCACGGGGGGACGCACTGAAGCTTTCTTT
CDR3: CASRPTGGRTEAFF

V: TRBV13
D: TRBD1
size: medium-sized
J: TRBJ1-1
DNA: TGTGCCAGCAGGTGGAGGGGGCAGGCGAACACTGAAGCTTTCTTT
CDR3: CASRWRGQANTEAFF

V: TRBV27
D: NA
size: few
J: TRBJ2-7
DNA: TGTGCCAGCAGTTTAAGCGGTTGGGAGGACGAGCAGTACTTC
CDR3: CASSLSGWEDEQYF

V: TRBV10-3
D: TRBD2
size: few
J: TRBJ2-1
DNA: TGTGCCATCATGGGAGGGGATCCCTACAATGAGCAGTTCTTC
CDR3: CAIMGGDPYNEQFF

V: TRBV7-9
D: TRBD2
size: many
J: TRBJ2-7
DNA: TGTGCCAGCAGCCAAGGGACTAGCTACGAGCAGTACTTC
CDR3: CASSQGTSYEQYF

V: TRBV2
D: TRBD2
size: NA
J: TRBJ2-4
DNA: TGTGCCAGCAGGGGGACTAGCGGCGCCAAAAACATTCAGTACTTC
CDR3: CASRGTSGAKNIQYF

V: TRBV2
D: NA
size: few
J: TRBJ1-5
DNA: TGTGCCAGCAGTGAAGTAGGGGGGAATAGCAATCAGCCCCAGCATTTT
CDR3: CASSEVGGNSNQPQHF

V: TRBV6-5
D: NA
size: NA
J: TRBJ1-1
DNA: TGTGCCAGCAGTAGGGATCGTCAGGTAGCTTTCTTT
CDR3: CASSRDRQVAFF

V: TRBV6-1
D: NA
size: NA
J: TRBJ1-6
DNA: TGTGCCAGCAGTCAGGGAGGGGCCTATAATTCACCCCTCCACTTT
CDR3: CASSQGGAYNSPLHF

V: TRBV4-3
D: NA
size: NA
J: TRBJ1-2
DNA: TGCGCCAGCAGCCAAGACCCCAGACCGAACTATGGCTACACCTTC
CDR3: CASSQDPRPNYGYTF

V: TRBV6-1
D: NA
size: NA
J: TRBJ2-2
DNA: TGTGCCAGCAGTGAACCCGATGGTACCGGGGAGCTGTTTTTT
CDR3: CASSEPDGTGELFF

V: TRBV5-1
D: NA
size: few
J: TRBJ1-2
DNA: TGCGCCAGCAGCTTGAATCCCCCGGGAGAAGGCTACACCTTC
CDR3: CASSLNPPGEGYTF

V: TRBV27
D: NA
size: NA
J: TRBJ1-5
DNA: TGTGCCAGCAGTTTAGAGGGGCCCGGAGGTCAGCCCCAGCATTTT
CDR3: CASSLEGPGGQPQHF

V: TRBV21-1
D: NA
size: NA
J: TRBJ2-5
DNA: TGTGCCAGCAGCATACCCCTCGGAGCAAAAGAAGGAGAGACCCAGTACTTC
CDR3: CASSIPLGAKEGETQYF

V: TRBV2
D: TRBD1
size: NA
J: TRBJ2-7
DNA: TGTGCCAGCAACGGACAGGGGGCTGTATACGAGCAGTACTTC
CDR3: CASNGQGAVYEQYF

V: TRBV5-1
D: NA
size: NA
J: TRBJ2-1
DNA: TGCGCCAGCAATTCAGGCAGGGACAATGAGCAGTTCTTC
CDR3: CASNSGRDNEQFF

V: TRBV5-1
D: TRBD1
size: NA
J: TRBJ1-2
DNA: TGCGCCAGCAGCTCAAGGGGGCCCAACTATGGCTACACCTTC
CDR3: CASSSRGPNYGYTF

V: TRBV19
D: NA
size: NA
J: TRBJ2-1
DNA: TGTGCCAGTAGTACCCCATACGACACGAGGAGCTCCTACAATGAGCAGTTCTTC
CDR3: CASSTPYDTRSSYNEQFF

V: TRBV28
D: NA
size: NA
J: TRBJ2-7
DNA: TGTGCCAGCAGTTTGCTTGTCGGGCGCTACGAGCAGTACTTC
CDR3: CASSLLVGRYEQYF

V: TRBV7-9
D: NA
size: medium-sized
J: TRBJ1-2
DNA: TGTGCCAGCAGCGAGGAGGACGGCTTTCACTATGGCTACACCTTC
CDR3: CASSEEDGFHYGYTF

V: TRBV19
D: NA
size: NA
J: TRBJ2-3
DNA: TGTGCCAGTAGTAGTTACACAGATACGCAGTATTTT
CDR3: CASSSYTDTQYF

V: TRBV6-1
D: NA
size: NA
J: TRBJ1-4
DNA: TGTGCCAGCAGTGAAGGGCGGCAGGGGAGTGAAAAACTGTTTTTT
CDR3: CASSEGRQGSEKLFF

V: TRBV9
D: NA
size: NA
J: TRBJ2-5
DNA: TGTGCCAGCAGCGTAGGGGGGAACCAAGAGACCCAGTACTTC
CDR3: CASSVGGNQETQYF

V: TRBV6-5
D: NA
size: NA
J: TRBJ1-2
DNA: TGTGCCAGCAGAACCACAAGGGGCACGGGCGGCTACACCTTC
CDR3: CASRTTRGTGGYTF

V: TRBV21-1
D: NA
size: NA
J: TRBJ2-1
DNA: TGTGCCAGCAGCAAAGGGGGGACTAGCGGGACTCATTCCTACAATGAGCAGTTCTTC
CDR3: CASSKGGTSGTHSYNEQFF

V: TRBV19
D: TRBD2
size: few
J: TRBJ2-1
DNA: TGTGCCAGCCGGTCCGGGAGGGCTTCAGGCGATGAGCAGTTCTTC
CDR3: CASRSGRASGDEQFF

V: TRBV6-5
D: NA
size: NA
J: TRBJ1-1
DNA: TGTGCCAGCCGAACCGGTCCCTCGAACACTGAAGCTTTCTTT
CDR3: CASRTGPSNTEAFF

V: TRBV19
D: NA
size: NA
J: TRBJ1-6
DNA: TGTGCCAGTAGTGATTGGGAGAGCTCCTATAATTCACCCCTCCACTTT
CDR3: CASSDWESSYNSPLHF